The text below deals with one T cell receptor beta chain. Its antigen is currently unknown. The J segment lost 8 bases and the V segment lost 2 bases, leaving 4 bases of the junction unmatched. The CDR3 sequence is 16 residues long. Germline V gene sequence: CDR1 MDHEN, CDR2 SYDVKM. This entry is derived from a study of cytomegalovirus exposure and HLA in healthy donors. Study-level results: Some public TCRs appeared in many individuals, while most sequences were rare.

PCR used 60 Vbeta primers and 13 Jbeta primers. Profiled with immunoSEQ multiplex PCR; TCRdb holds only in-frame clones, not every one. The data contain 80,000 to 100,000 clones, around 80% of them seen just once; the ten biggest clones take up approximately 7.5%. The receptor was derived from a man between 25 and 39 years old in good health and CMV-seronegative. This rearrangement joins TRBV28 to TRBJ2-1; 15 bases fit TRBD2. Sequenced sample: PBMCs. The CDR3 bases are TGTGCCAGCAGTTTACTGGGACTAGCGGGGGGATATGAGCAGTTCTTC. This encodes CASSLLGLAGGYEQFF.